This T cell receptor (beta chain) was sequenced for a study of molecular identifiers for immune sequencing clone quantification. Sorted cells numbering about 19,000 to 1,000,000, with 10%, 30% or 50% RNA, yielded the naive CD8 libraries. Preparation methods for the bulk TCR libraries were those previously described, with listed TCR primers. TCRdb reprocessed the PCR reads via MiXCR and lists one record per CDR3 protein. The sample includes 600,000 to 650,000 distinct CDR3 sequences, 15% to 20% seen only once; the top ten take 0.85%. General study results and limits: Same-barcode identical TCR molecules could make highly expanded clones look smaller than they are.

This clonotype was counted at least ten times. As yet, its antigen is unknown. This clonotype was sampled from a human donor in good health. Some libraries in this study had Jurkat cell RNA spiked in. Sequences were obtained from naive CD8+ T cells from blood, with Jurkat cell RNA spiked in. The subset here: FACS-sorted CD8+CD4-CCR7+CD45RA+ naive T cells.

This CDR3 reads CASSENWQGDYGYTF. The CDR3 coding sequence is TGTGCCAGCAGTGAAAATTGGCAGGGGGACTATGGCTACACCTTC. The V call is TRBV2, the J call TRBJ1-2, with 7 bases fitting TRBD1. The CDR3 is 15 amino acids. J lost 3 bases, V lost 2 bases, and 6 bases had no gene match. Germline lookup yields CDR1 SNHLY and CDR2 FYNNEI.